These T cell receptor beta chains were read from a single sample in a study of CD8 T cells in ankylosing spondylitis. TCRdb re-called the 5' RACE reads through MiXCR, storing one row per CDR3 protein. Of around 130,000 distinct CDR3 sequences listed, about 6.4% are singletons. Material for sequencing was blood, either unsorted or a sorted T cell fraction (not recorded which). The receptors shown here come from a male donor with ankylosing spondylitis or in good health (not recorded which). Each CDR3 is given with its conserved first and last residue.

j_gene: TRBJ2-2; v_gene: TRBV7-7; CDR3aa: CASSRDRYTGELFF
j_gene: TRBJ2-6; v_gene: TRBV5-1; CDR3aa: CASSFPQANVLTF
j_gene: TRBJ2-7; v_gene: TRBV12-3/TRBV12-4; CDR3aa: CASTRWGTSYEQYF
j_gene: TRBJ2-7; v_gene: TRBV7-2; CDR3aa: CASSFVPSSYEQYF
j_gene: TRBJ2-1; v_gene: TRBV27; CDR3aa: CASSLSNPRYNEQFF
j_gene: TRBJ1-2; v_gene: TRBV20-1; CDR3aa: CSASFWDRGRYGYTF
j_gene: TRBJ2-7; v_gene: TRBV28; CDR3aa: CASSLVDEQGALDEQYF
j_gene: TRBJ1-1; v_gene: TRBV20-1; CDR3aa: CSARVVGETEAFF
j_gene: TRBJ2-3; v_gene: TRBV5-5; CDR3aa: CASSPPGGGGVTDTQYF
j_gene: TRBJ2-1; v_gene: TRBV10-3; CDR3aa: CAISESNRPGDFF
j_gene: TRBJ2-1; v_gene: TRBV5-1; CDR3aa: CASSLIGGQGEQFF
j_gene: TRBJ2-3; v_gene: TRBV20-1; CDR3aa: CSAQRERTDTQYF
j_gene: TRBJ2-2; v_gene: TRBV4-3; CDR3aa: CASSQDITGELFF
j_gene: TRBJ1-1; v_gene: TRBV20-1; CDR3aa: CRTGSWNTEAFF
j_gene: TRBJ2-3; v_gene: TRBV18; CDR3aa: CASSSGTSGSGTDTQYF
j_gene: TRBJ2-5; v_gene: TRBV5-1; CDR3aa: CASSLRDRGSETQYF
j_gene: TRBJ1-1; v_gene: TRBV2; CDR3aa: CASSDRANTEAFF